The 19 T cell receptor beta chains reported below all come from one sample, sequenced in a study of T cell repertoires in cytomegalovirus infection. MiXCR was run by TCRdb on the reads, yielding one entry per CDR3 protein. The sample carries 100,000 or so distinct CDR3 sequences, 16% recorded once. Sequencing was performed on PBMCs. The receptors stem from a human donor in good health (CMV status not recorded). Some clones in this sample may be carry-over from other donors' samples.

As for this clonotype: A junction boundary mismatches the germline segment, possibly from a read error. The CDR3 reads CSVLAPITYNEQIF. The CDR3 DNA reads as TGCAGCGTCCTGGCTCCGATCACCTACAATGAGCAGATCTTC. The chain recombines TRBV29-1 with TRBJ2-1, with D uncertain. In germline, CDR1 is SQVTM, CDR2 ANQGSEA. This CDR3 has 14 amino acids.

J is TRBJ1-5 and V is TRBV20-1; 7 nucleotides line up with TRBD1. The CDR3 loop spans 17 amino acids. In germline, CDR1 is DFQATT, CDR2 SNEGSKA (reference sequence). The V segment lost 0 bases and the J segment 4 bases; nucleotides outside the gene matches: 12. CDR3 protein: CSARDARRGTANQPQHF. The CDR3 DNA sequence: TGCAGTGCTAGAGACGCTCGACGGGGGACAGCTAATCAGCCCCAGCATTTT.

The V and J genes are TRBV6-2 or TRBV6-3 and TRBJ1-2; unclear D gene. The V gene lost 5 bases and the J gene lost 2 bases, with 9 bases spanning the gap. The germline V gene encodes CDR1 MNHEY and CDR2 SVGEGT. This CDR3 is 13 amino acids long. CDR3 sequence reads: CASSPDWNYGYTF. CDR3 nucleotide sequence: TGTGCCAGCAGTCCCGACTGGAACTATGGCTACACCTTC.

This clonotype was detected many times. The CDR3 bases are TGTGCCAGCAGCATACCAACAGAGACCCAGTACTTC. It is translated as CASSIPTETQYF. The chain links TRBV11-3 to TRBJ2-5; D is unclear. Deletions cut 5 bases from V and 4 bases from J, with 8 bases between. Germline values: CDR1 SGHNT, CDR2 YENEEA. The CDR3 sequence is 12 residues long.

This clonotype appeared a few times. This chain joins TRBV2 and TRBJ2-1; D is ambiguous. Germline V gives CDR1 SNHLY, CDR2 FYNNEI. Trimming stripped 6 bases from V and 0 bases from J, with 12 bases between. This CDR3 region has 15 residues. The CDR3 coding sequence is TGTGCCAGCAGCGCGGACGCCTCCTCCTACAATGAGCAGTTCTTC. Its translation is CASSADASSYNEQFF.

The V and J genes are TRBV7-2 and TRBJ2-5; 7 bases agree with TRBD2. V lost 5 bases and J lost 2; bases outside the gene matches: 11. The germline V gene has CDR1 SGHTA and CDR2 FQGNSA. CDR3 length: 16 residues. The CDR3 bases are TGTGCCAGCAGCCCCGATGGGGGGAGGGCGCAAGAGACCCAGTACTTC. It codes for CASSPDGGRAQETQYF. Together with reference TRBV7-2 and TRBJ2-5, the CDR3 gives the full variable domain: GAGVSQSPSNKVTEKGKDVELRCDPISGHTALYWYRQSLGQGLEFLIYFQGNSAPDKSGLPSDRFSAERTGGSVSTLTIQRTQQEDSAVYLCASSPDGGRAQETQYFGPGTRLLVL.

This clonotype has only a few counts. The CDR3 reads CASSQERRQGFEQYF. In nucleotides, the CDR3 is TGTGCCAGCAGCCAAGAGAGGAGACAGGGCTTCGAGCAGTACTTC. The chain combines TRBV4-2 with TRBJ2-7, with 7 bases lining up with TRBD1. Germline assignment: CDR1 LGHNA and CDR2 YNFKEQ. The CDR3 extends over 15 amino acids. The J segment lost 6 bases and the V segment lost 0 bases, leaving 8 bases of the junction unmatched.

This clonotype was picked up a small number of times. Written as DNA, the CDR3 is TGCAGTGCTAGAGATGGGCAAGCAAAGTATGGCTACACCTTC. Its translation is CSARDGQAKYGYTF. This chain joins TRBV20-1 and TRBJ1-2; D call uncertain. This CDR3 region has 14 residues. Germline CDR1 is DFQATT and CDR2 is SNEGSKA (reference sequence). V was pared by 0 bases and J by 5 bases, with 13 bases between.

A few counts support this clonotype. The chain recombines TRBV6-5 with TRBJ1-6; D remains unclear. The CDR3 spans 18 residues. Germline loops: CDR1 MNHEY, CDR2 SVGAGI. Trimming removed 0 bases from V and 0 bases from J, with 12 bases in between. CDR3 nucleotide sequence: TGTGCCAGCAGTTACTCGGTCAGGCGGAGCTCCTATAATTCACCCCTCCACTTT. Its protein product is CASSYSVRRSSYNSPLHF.

The rearrangement uses TRBV6-5 and TRBJ2-1; D not certain. V was shortened by 10 bases and J by 10 bases, with 14 bases between the two germline ends. CDR3 size: 11 residues. The germline V gene encodes CDR1 MNHEY and CDR2 SVGAGI. CDR3 DNA sequence: TGTGCCACCATCTTAAAGGGCGAGCAGTTCTTC. Residues: CATILKGEQFF.

In this sample, this clonotype turned up many times. The rearrangement links TRBV7-2 to TRBJ2-2, with D possibly being TRBD2 (6 bases). The germline V gene has CDR1 SGHTA and CDR2 FQGNSA. V lost 4 bases, J lost 2 bases, and 8 bases lay in between. The CDR3 runs to 14 residues. The DNA of the CDR3 is TGTGCCAGCAGCTCGACTAGAAACACCGGGGAGCTGTTTTTT. Encoded protein: CASSSTRNTGELFF.

This clonotype was observed a handful of times. CDR3 coding DNA: TGCAGTGCTACTTACGGGACAGGGGGCATGGAGACCCAGTACTTC. It yields the protein CSATYGTGGMETQYF. This chain connects TRBV20-1 to TRBJ2-5; 12 positions agree with TRBD1. J gave up 5 bases and V 4 bases, and 8 bases lay outside the gene matches. In germline, CDR1 is DFQATT, CDR2 SNEGSKA (reference sequence). This CDR3 has 15 residues.

This clonotype was seen a handful of times. J is TRBJ2-7 and V is TRBV20-1; weak D call: TRBD1 (5 bases). V was shortened by 0 bases and J by 1 base, with 7 bases between the two germline ends. Germline V gene data show CDR1 as DFQATT and CDR2 as SNEGSKA (reference sequence). This CDR3 comprises 13 residues. In DNA, the CDR3 is TGCAGTGCTAGAGAGCGACAGTCCTACGAGCAGTACTTC. Its protein is CSARERQSYEQYF.

This clonotype has more than one count but fewer than ten. For the CDR3, the DNA is TGTGCCAGCAGCCGCGGACCCCCAAACTATGGCTACACCTTC. This codes for CASSRGPPNYGYTF. The rearrangement uses TRBV5-4 and TRBJ1-2; no firm D call. This CDR3 spans 14 amino acids. Germline V lookup: CDR1 SGHNT, CDR2 YYREEE (reference sequence). Trimming removed 4 bases from V and 2 bases from J, with 12 bases in between.

There are many counts of this clonotype. This chain uses TRBV2 with TRBJ1-1; 7 bases agree with TRBD1. CDR1 is SNHLY and CDR2 is FYNNEI in the germline V gene. The trim removed 7 bases at V and 1 base at J, leaving 3 bases unmatched. CDR3 size: 13 residues. The CDR3 spells CASTRTGNTEAFF. Here the CDR3 DNA reads TGTGCCAGCACCAGGACAGGGAACACTGAAGCTTTCTTT.

This clonotype has more than one count but fewer than ten. The chain has TRBV6-2 or TRBV6-3 and TRBJ2-3; perhaps TRBD2 as D (6 bases). The CDR3 is 18 residues long. V was pared by 2 bases and J by 5 bases, with 23 bases between. Germline V gene data show CDR1 as MNHEY and CDR2 as SVGEGT. Here the CDR3 DNA reads TGTGCCAGCAGTTACCCCCCGGGCCGGGCTAGCGCGAAAGATACGCAGTATTTT. This translates into CASSYPPGRASAKDTQYF.

This clonotype came up many times. This chain's CDR3 is CASESSGGTGELFF. In DNA form, the CDR3 reads TGTGCCAGCGAATCTAGCGGGGGGACCGGGGAGCTGTTTTTT. The chain is built from TRBV2 and TRBJ2-2, with 11 bases matching TRBD2. The ends lost 8 bases at V and 5 bases at J; junction bases unmatched: 4. CDR3 length equals 14 residues. Germline assignment: CDR1 SNHLY and CDR2 FYNNEI.

V is TRBV5-1 and J is TRBJ2-1; TRBD2 matches at 8 bases. Germline loops: CDR1 SGHRS, CDR2 YFSETQ. J gave up 3 bases and V 5 bases, and 7 bases lay outside the gene matches. The CDR3 extends over 15 amino acids. The CDR3 DNA reads as TGCGCCAGCAGAAAAAGCGGGGGCCACTACAATGAGCAGTTCTTC. Amino acids: CASRKSGGHYNEQFF.

The table lists this clonotype with many counts. The chain couples TRBV7-2 to TRBJ2-7; 10 nucleotides line up with TRBD1. The V and J ends lost 5 bases and 6 bases, in that order; junction bases with no gene match: 7. From germline, CDR1 is SGHTA and CDR2 FQGNSA. The CDR3 runs 14 residues. The CDR3 spells CASSAGTGASEQYF. In DNA form, the CDR3 reads TGTGCCAGCAGCGCCGGGACAGGGGCCTCCGAGCAGTACTTC.